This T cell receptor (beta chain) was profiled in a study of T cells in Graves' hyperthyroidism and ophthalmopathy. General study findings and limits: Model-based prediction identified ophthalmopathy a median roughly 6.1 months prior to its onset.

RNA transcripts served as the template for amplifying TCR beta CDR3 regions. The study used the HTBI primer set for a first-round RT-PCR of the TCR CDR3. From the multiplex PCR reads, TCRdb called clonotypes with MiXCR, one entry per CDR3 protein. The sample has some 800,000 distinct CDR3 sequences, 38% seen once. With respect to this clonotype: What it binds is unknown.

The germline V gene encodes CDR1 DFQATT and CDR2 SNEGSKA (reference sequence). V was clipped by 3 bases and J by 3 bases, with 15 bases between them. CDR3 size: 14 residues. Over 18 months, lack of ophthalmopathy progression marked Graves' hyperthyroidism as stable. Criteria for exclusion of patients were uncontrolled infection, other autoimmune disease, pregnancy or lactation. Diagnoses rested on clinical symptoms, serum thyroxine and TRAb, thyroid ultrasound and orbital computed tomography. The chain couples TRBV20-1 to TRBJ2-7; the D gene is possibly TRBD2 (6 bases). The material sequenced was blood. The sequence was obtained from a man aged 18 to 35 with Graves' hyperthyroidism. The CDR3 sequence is CSAREGIGGYEQYF. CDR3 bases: TGCAGTGCTAGGGAGGGAATTGGGGGCTACGAGCAGTACTTC.